The 24 T cell receptor beta chains given below trace back to one sample, sequenced in a study of cytomegalovirus exposure and HLA in healthy donors. The PCR employed 60 Vbeta primers together with 13 Jbeta primers. This table comes from immunoSEQ multiplex PCR, and its TCRdb copy is limited to in-frame clones, with some not included. The sample records hundreds of thousands of clones, approximately 90% being singletons. Sequenced material: PBMCs. These receptors were taken from a woman aged 18-29 years in good health and CMV-seronegative.

V usage is TRBV6-1 and J usage is TRBJ2-1, with 10 positions matching TRBD1. With V trimmed by 10 bases and J by 2 bases, 5 bases remained unmatched. Germline V gives CDR1 MNHNS, CDR2 SASEGT. The CDR3 has 14 amino acids. In DNA, the CDR3 is TGTGCCACCTCCGGGACAGGGGCCTACAATGAGCAGTTCTTC. It encodes CATSGTGAYNEQFF.

This clone showed up just a few times. V gene TRBV19 combines with J gene TRBJ2-7; 7 nucleotides line up with TRBD2. V shed 4 bases and J 2 bases; nucleotides not matched to a gene: 2. The CDR3 has 13 amino acids. Germline lookup yields CDR1 LNHDA and CDR2 SQIVND (reference sequence). The CDR3 spells CASSSGSPYEQYF. The CDR3 DNA is TGTGCCAGTAGTAGCGGGAGCCCCTACGAGCAGTACTTC.

This chain links TRBV7-2 with TRBJ2-1; TRBD2 agrees at 8 bases. J was trimmed by 6 bases and V by 5 bases; bases with no gene match: 3. Germline values: CDR1 SGHTA, CDR2 FQGNSA. The CDR3 runs 13 residues. The CDR3 nucleotides are TGTGCCAGCAGCCGGGAGGGCCCCAATGAGCAGTTCTTC. Amino acids: CASSREGPNEQFF.

The chain recombines TRBV11-2 with TRBJ1-3; D unclear. The ends were cut back, 3 bases at V and 1 base at J, with 7 bases in the middle. The CDR3 sequence is 14 residues long. Germline V lookup: CDR1 SGHAT, CDR2 FQNNGV. CDR3 in amino acids: CASSFQASGNTIYF. The CDR3 bases are TGTGCCAGCAGCTTTCAGGCGTCTGGAAACACCATATATTTT.

The CDR3 bases are TGTGCCAGCAGCAAAGGGGGCCGGGACAGGGCGGCCAAAAACATTCAGTACTTC. Protein sequence: CASSKGGRDRAAKNIQYF. This chain uses TRBV21-1 with TRBJ2-4; the table gives TRBD1 as D, unverified against the DNA. TRBV21-1 is a documented pseudogene. CDR3 length: 18 amino acids.

The chain employs TRBV25-1 and TRBJ2-5; D may be TRBD2 (5 bases). This CDR3 has 13 amino acids. The germline V gene has CDR1 MGHDK and CDR2 SYGVNS. Trimming took 8 bases from V and 7 from J, leaving 17 bases between them. Here the CDR3 DNA reads TGTGCCAGCCGCCCCCCGGGGTACGGGACCCAGTACTTC. It encodes CASRPPGYGTQYF.

This chain uses TRBV5-4 with TRBJ2-3; 7 bases align to TRBD2. The CDR3 is made up of 15 amino acids. In germline, CDR1 is SGHNT, CDR2 YYREEE (reference sequence). V lost 0 bases, J lost 5 bases, and 6 bases stayed unmatched. Written as DNA, the CDR3 is TGTGCCAGCAGCTTGGCCAGCGGGGCTGTAGATACGCAGTATTTT. It translates to CASSLASGAVDTQYF.

The chain couples TRBV9 to TRBJ2-7; possibly TRBD1 for D (6 bases). This CDR3 is built from 14 residues. The germline V gene has CDR1 SGDLS and CDR2 YYNGEE. The ends were cut back, 4 bases at V and 2 bases at J, with 13 bases in the middle. In nucleotides, the CDR3 is TGTGCCAGCAGCCCCAGTCAGGGGCCCTACGAGCAGTACTTC. It codes for CASSPSQGPYEQYF.

This chain uses TRBV29-1 with TRBJ1-6; possibly TRBD1 for D (5 bases). The germline CDR1 and CDR2 sequences are SQVTM and ANQGSEA. Trimming removed 5 bases at V and 7 bases at J, with 18 bases between. The CDR3 is 15 residues long. CDR3 DNA: TGCAGCGTTAAACAGGAACCCCTTGAAAATTCACCCCTCCACTTT. The encoded protein is CSVKQEPLENSPLHF. The full variable domain, rest sourced from reference TRBV29-1 and TRBJ1-6, is SAVISQKPSRDICQRGTSLTIQCQVDSQVTMMFWYRQQPGQSLTLIATANQGSEATYESGFVIDKFPISRPNLTFSTLTVSNMSPEDSSIYLCSVKQEPLENSPLHFGNGTRLTVT.

The chain recombines TRBV4-1 with TRBJ1-2; 9 positions match TRBD1. V was clipped by 3 bases and J by 5 bases; unmatched bases: 4. The germline CDR1 and CDR2 sequences are MGHRA and YSYEKL. This CDR3 spans 14 amino acids. The CDR3 sequence is CASSHGDRVYGYTF. CDR3 DNA: TGCGCCAGCAGCCATGGGGACAGGGTTTATGGCTACACCTTC.

The CDR3 DNA sequence: TGTGCCAGCAGCTTAGGAGACAGGGGCGCTTTGGATAATTCACCCCTCCACTTT. It specifies CASSLGDRGALDNSPLHF. This chain links TRBV5-8 with TRBJ1-6; TRBD1 matches at 8 bases. J gave up 5 bases and V 2 bases, and 12 bases lay outside the gene matches. The CDR3 extends over 18 amino acids. Germline V lookup: CDR1 SGHTS, CDR2 YDEGEE.

In its sample, this clone was seen a few times. The chain carries TRBV13 and TRBJ1-6; D uncertain. The CDR3 loop spans 13 amino acids. Trimming took 4 bases from V and 7 from J, leaving 8 bases between them. The germline gives CDR1 PRHDT, CDR2 FYEKMQ (reference sequence). CDR3 bases: TGTGCCAGCAGCTCCCACAGCAATTCACCCCTCCACTTT. Protein product: CASSSHSNSPLHF.

The gene calls are TRBV5-1 and TRBJ2-7; maybe TRBD2 (5 bases). Trimming took 0 bases from V and 6 from J, leaving 10 bases between them. CDR1 is SGHRS and CDR2 is YFSETQ in the germline V gene. This CDR3 is built from 13 residues. Here the CDR3 reads CASSLVVGSEQYF. CDR3 coding DNA: TGCGCCAGCAGCTTGGTTGTGGGGAGCGAGCAGTACTTC.

The chain uses TRBV5-6 and TRBJ2-3; 9 nucleotides match TRBD2. V was pared by 2 bases and J by 2 bases, with 3 bases of the junction left unmatched. This CDR3 has 15 residues. CDR1 is SGHDT and CDR2 is YYEEEE in the germline V gene. CDR3 coding DNA: TGTGCCAGCAGCTTTGTAGCGGGGGACACAGATACGCAGTATTTT. It translates to CASSFVAGDTDTQYF.

This clone was detected only once. The V call is TRBV7-2, the J call TRBJ1-1, with 10 nucleotides matching TRBD1. V lost 5 bases to trimming and J lost 4 bases; unmatched junction nucleotides: 4. In germline, CDR1 is SGHTA, CDR2 FQGNSA. This CDR3 is 14 amino acids long. This CDR3 reads CASSAWTGGTEAFF. In DNA, the CDR3 is TGTGCCAGCAGCGCCTGGACAGGGGGCACTGAAGCTTTCTTT.

There are a few counts of this clone. This chain joins TRBV29-1 and TRBJ2-6; no firm D call. V was cut by 6 bases and J by 2 bases, with 8 bases left in between. Germline CDR1 is SQVTM and CDR2 is ANQGSEA. This CDR3 contains 13 residues. The CDR3 DNA reads as TGCAGCGTGCGAGGTACTGGGGCCAACGTCCTGACTTTC. Its translation is CSVRGTGANVLTF.

V usage is TRBV13 and J usage is TRBJ2-3; maybe TRBD2 (6 bases). Looked up from germline, CDR1 is PRHDT and CDR2 is FYEKMQ (reference sequence). This CDR3 comprises 13 residues. V was clipped by 6 bases and J by 1 base, with 8 bases between them. The CDR3 region has the DNA TGTGCCAGCAGTCCTAGCGGCACAGATACGCAGTATTTT. Encoded protein: CASSPSGTDTQYF.

V is TRBV11-3 and J is TRBJ1-6; 8 nucleotides match TRBD1. This CDR3 is 16 amino acids long. The V segment lost 5 bases and the J segment 2 bases; nucleotides outside the gene matches: 5. Looked up from germline, CDR1 is SGHNT and CDR2 is YENEEA. The CDR3 nucleotides are TGTGCCAGCAGCGAGCAGGGGGCAGCCTATAATTCACCCCTCCACTTT. As protein: CASSEQGAAYNSPLHF.

The chain recombines TRBV5-6 with TRBJ2-7, with 12 bases that match TRBD2. Germline trimming cut 4 bases from V and 2 bases from J; bases unmatched to any gene: 7. This CDR3 has 16 residues. Germline values: CDR1 SGHDT, CDR2 YYEEEE. CDR3 protein: CASSRTSGENTYEQYF. In DNA form, the CDR3 reads TGTGCCAGCAGCCGGACTAGCGGGGAGAATACCTACGAGCAGTACTTC.

V is TRBV1 and J is TRBJ2-3; the listed D gene, TRBD2, was not tested against the DNA. TRBV1 is assigned pseudogene status. The CDR3 is made up of 16 amino acids. DNA for the CDR3: TGCACCAGCAGCCAAGCGACTAGCGGGAGTGCCGATACGCAGTATTTT. It yields the protein CTSSQATSGSADTQYF.

The chain has TRBV27 and TRBJ2-3; D is uncertain. The V end was cut by 7 bases, the J end by 0 bases, with 5 bases between. The CDR3 has 12 amino acids. CDR1 and CDR2 (germline): MNHEY, SMNVEV (reference sequence). As DNA, the CDR3 is TGTGCCAGCAAGACTAGCACAGATACGCAGTATTTT. It specifies CASKTSTDTQYF.

This chain links TRBV4-1 with TRBJ1-2; maybe TRBD1 (5 bases). V lost 1 base and J lost 6, with 12 bases in between. The CDR3 covers 14 residues. Germline-derived CDR1 and CDR2 are MGHRA and YSYEKL. Here the CDR3 reads CASSQAEGRDGYTF. The CDR3 DNA follows: TGCGCCAGCAGCCAAGCGGAGGGGCGCGATGGCTACACCTTC.

The chain joins TRBV29-1 to TRBJ1-1, with D maybe TRBD1 (5 bases). The CDR3 sequence is 11 residues long. Trimming pared 4 bases from V and 10 bases from J, leaving 13 bases between. CDR1 SQVTM and CDR2 ANQGSEA come from the germline V gene. The CDR3 is CSVVMEQGAFF. The CDR3 DNA reads TGCAGCGTTGTGATGGAGCAGGGAGCTTTCTTT.

The J gene is TRBJ2-4, the V gene TRBV19; D perhaps matches TRBD2 (8 bases). Trimming shortened V by 3 bases and J by 9 bases, and 15 bases separated the two germline ends. This CDR3 is built from 14 residues. Germline CDR1 reads LNHDA; CDR2 reads SQIVND (reference sequence). CDR3 residues: CASSIFGGDSIQYF. The CDR3, as DNA: TGTGCCAGTAGTATCTTCGGGGGGGACAGCATTCAGTACTTC.